These 18 T cell receptor beta chains came from one sample sequenced in a study of T cells in Graves' hyperthyroidism and ophthalmopathy. Researchers amplified the TCR beta CDR3 regions from RNA transcripts. HTBI primers were employed in a first-round RT-PCR of the TCR CDR3. One entry per CDR3 protein results from TCRdb running MiXCR on the multiplex PCR reads. In the table there are 350,000 to 400,000 distinct CDR3 sequences, 14% of which are singletons. Sequencing was carried out using blood. These receptors all stem from a woman in her sixties or seventies with Graves' hyperthyroidism.

This clonotype has at least ten counts. The DNA for the CDR3 is TGTGCCAGCAGAGGACAGGGGTCCACCGGGGAGCTGTTTTTT. Translating gives CASRGQGSTGELFF. V and J are TRBV12-3 or TRBV12-4 and TRBJ2-2; 9 bases align to TRBD1. The CDR3 spans 14 residues. J gave up 4 bases and V 6 bases, and 3 bases lay outside the gene matches.

Only a few counts were recorded for this clonotype. The chain carries TRBV29-1 and TRBJ1-1; D not certain. Trimming left V 7 bases short and J 0 bases short, with 18 bases between. CDR1 and CDR2 (germline): SQVTM, ANQGSEA. The CDR3 length is 15 residues. This CDR3 is CSAPSAFGMNTEAFF. In nucleotides, the CDR3 is TGCAGCGCCCCGTCGGCCTTTGGGATGAACACTGAAGCTTTCTTT.

This clonotype was observed many times. At one boundary the junction diverges from the germline segment, which might be a read error. The chain uses TRBV28 and TRBJ2-1, with TRBD2 as a possible D gene (6 bases). This CDR3 has 15 residues. Germline values: CDR1 MDHEN, CDR2 SYDVKM. The CDR3 nucleotides read TGTACCAGCAGTCTAGCCGACCACACTAGCACTGAGCAGTTCTTC. Encoded protein: CTSSLADHTSTEQFF.

V and J are TRBV27 and TRBJ1-1, with a possible D match to TRBD1 (6 bases). V was clipped by 5 bases and J by 1 base, with 14 bases between them. The CDR3 has 15 residues. Germline V gene lookup returns CDR1 MNHEY and CDR2 SMNVEV (reference sequence). CDR3 in amino acids: CASSRTVWRNTEAFF. CDR3 coding DNA: TGTGCCAGCAGTCGGACAGTCTGGCGGAACACTGAAGCTTTCTTT.

This clonotype showed up just a few times. This chain connects TRBV6-5 to TRBJ2-3; no firm D call. The CDR3 runs 16 residues. Trimming shortened V by 2 bases and J by 0 bases, and 12 bases separated the two germline ends. Germline lookup yields CDR1 MNHEY and CDR2 SVGAGI. The CDR3 sequence: CASSYKQVSSTDTQYF. DNA for the CDR3: TGTGCCAGCAGTTACAAACAAGTATCTAGCACAGATACGCAGTATTTT.

There are many counts of this clonotype. This chain uses TRBV27 with TRBJ1-5; TRBD1 matches at 8 bases. The ends lost 2 bases at V and 2 bases at J; junction bases unmatched: 8. Germline V gene lookup returns CDR1 MNHEY and CDR2 SMNVEV (reference sequence). The CDR3 spans 17 residues. The CDR3 is CASSLTEQGVGNQPQHF. The CDR3 DNA follows: TGTGCCAGCAGTTTAACAGAACAGGGGGTAGGCAATCAGCCCCAGCATTTT.

The rearrangement links TRBV19 to TRBJ2-2; the D gene is possibly TRBD2 (5 bases). Germline CDR1 reads LNHDA; CDR2 reads SQIVND (reference sequence). The CDR3 consists of 14 residues. V was shortened by 6 bases and J by 8 bases, with 16 bases between the two germline ends. CDR3 DNA: TGTGCCAGTAGCGTGCGGACTGGCAGAGGGGAGCTGTTTTTT. It translates to CASSVRTGRGELFF.

The CDR3 spells CASGLLPGQYYTF. The CDR3 bases are TGTGCTAGTGGTTTGCTTCCGGGACAATACTACACCTTC. This chain uses TRBV12-5 with TRBJ1-2, with TRBD1 as a possible D gene (6 bases). The V end lost 2 bases, the J end lost 10 bases, and 14 bases lay between the germline ends. The V gene's germline CDR1 is LGHNT and CDR2 FRNRAP. This CDR3 region has 13 residues.

V gene TRBV6-2 or TRBV6-3 combines with J gene TRBJ2-2, with D possibly matching TRBD2 (6 bases). The CDR3 loop spans 18 amino acids. V lost 7 bases and J 2 bases, leaving 23 bases between the germline ends. The germline CDR1 and CDR2 sequences are MNHEY and SVGEGT. The CDR3 DNA sequence: TGTGCCAGCAAGGGAAGTTCAGGAGGGAAGGGAAACACCGGGGAGCTGTTTTTT. Residues: CASKGSSGGKGNTGELFF.

V gene TRBV5-1 combines with J gene TRBJ2-2; D gene uncertain. V was shortened by 0 bases and J by 6 bases, with 18 bases between the two germline ends. There are 17 residues in the CDR3. Germline lookup yields CDR1 SGHRS and CDR2 YFSETQ. The CDR3 bases are TGCGCCAGCAGCTTGGTAGTAGGCCGGGTACGTCCCGGGGAGCTGTTTTTT. This sequence encodes CASSLVVGRVRPGELFF.

This clonotype was counted at least ten times. DNA for the CDR3: TGTGCCAGCAGACTACAAGGGCAGGCAGCCGGGGAGCTGTTTTTT. Translating gives CASRLQGQAAGELFF. The chain uses TRBV11-2 and TRBJ2-2; no definite D call. The CDR3 extends over 15 amino acids. V was trimmed by 6 bases and J by 6 bases, leaving 17 bases between them. Germline V gene data show CDR1 as SGHAT and CDR2 as FQNNGV.

The rearrangement uses TRBV12-3 or TRBV12-4 and TRBJ2-6, with 11 bases matching TRBD2. The CDR3 consists of 17 residues. V lost 5 bases to trimming and J lost 4 bases; unmatched junction nucleotides: 7. CDR3: CASSPTSGRPGANVLTF. CDR3 DNA sequence: TGTGCCAGCAGTCCCACTAGCGGGAGACCAGGGGCCAACGTCCTGACTTTC.

In this sample, this clonotype turned up many times. The J gene is TRBJ2-7, the V gene TRBV12-3 or TRBV12-4; 10 positions match TRBD2. This CDR3 contains 15 residues. V lost 2 bases, J lost 9 bases, and 10 bases stayed unmatched. The CDR3 sequence: CASSLLSSGRSWQYF. DNA of the CDR3: TGTGCCAGCAGTTTACTGTCTAGCGGGAGAAGTTGGCAGTACTTC.

Remarks on this clonotype: The junction shows a germline mismatch at one end, possibly a read error. The CDR3 DNA is TGTGCCAGCGGTTACTGGATACTAGCGGGACTCTATGAGCAGTTCTTC. Translation: CASGYWILAGLYEQFF. This chain connects TRBV6-5 to TRBJ2-1; 10 bases line up with TRBD2. The germline V gene encodes CDR1 MNHEY and CDR2 SVGAGI. The CDR3 totals 16 residues.

This clonotype was counted a few times. V gene TRBV6-6 combines with J gene TRBJ2-1; TRBD2 matches at 11 bases. Germline V lookup: CDR1 MNHNY, CDR2 SVGAGI (reference sequence). CDR3 length: 14 residues. The junction had 3 bases not matched to a gene; V was cut back by 1 base and J by 10 bases. CDR3 loop: CASSYFTSGGEQFF. CDR3 coding DNA: TGTGCCAGCAGTTACTTCACTAGCGGGGGAGAGCAGTTCTTC.

V usage is TRBV2 and J usage is TRBJ2-3, with D possibly matching TRBD2 (6 bases). Deletions cut 7 bases from V and 3 bases from J, with 11 bases between. The germline V gene has CDR1 SNHLY and CDR2 FYNNEI. This CDR3 region has 13 residues. The CDR3 DNA reads TGTGCCAGCACGGGGGTCGCGACAGATACGCAGTATTTT. It translates to CASTGVATDTQYF.

V is TRBV10-3 and J is TRBJ2-7; 7 nucleotides line up with TRBD1. This CDR3 comprises 14 residues. Germline V CDR1 and CDR2: ENHRY, SYGVKD. V trimming: 10 bases; J trimming: 9 bases; junction bases outside the gene matches: 18. CDR3: CASGTGAHNVGQYF. DNA for the CDR3: TGTGCCAGCGGAACAGGGGCCCACAATGTCGGGCAGTACTTC.

This clonotype was counted at least ten times. This chain connects TRBV18 to TRBJ1-1; no firm D call. V lost 3 bases and J lost 1, with 9 bases in between. Germline V lookup: CDR1 KGHSH, CDR2 LQKENI. The CDR3 covers 14 residues. The CDR3 nucleotides read TGTGCCAGCTCACCCCTGGACGGGAACACTGAAGCTTTCTTT. This translates into CASSPLDGNTEAFF.